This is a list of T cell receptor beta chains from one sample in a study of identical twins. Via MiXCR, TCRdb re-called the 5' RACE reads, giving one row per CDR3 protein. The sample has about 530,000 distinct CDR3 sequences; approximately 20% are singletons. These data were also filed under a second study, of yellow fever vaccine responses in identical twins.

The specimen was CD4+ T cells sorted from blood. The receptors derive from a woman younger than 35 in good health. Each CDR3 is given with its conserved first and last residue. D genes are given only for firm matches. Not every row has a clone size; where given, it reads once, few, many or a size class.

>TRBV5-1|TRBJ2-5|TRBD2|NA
TGCGCCAGCAACCGGGGCTCTAGCGGAGCAGAGACCCAGTACTTC
CASNRGSSGAETQYF
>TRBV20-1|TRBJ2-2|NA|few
TGCAGTGCTAGTGGAAAGACCGGGGAGCTGTTTTTT
CSASGKTGELFF
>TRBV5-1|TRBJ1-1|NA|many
TGCGCCAGCAGCTTGGCCGGGCAGAACACTGAAGCTTTCTTT
CASSLAGQNTEAFF
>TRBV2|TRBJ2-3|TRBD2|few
TGTGCCAGCAGTGTATTATATCGGGGGACTAGCGGCACAGATACGCAGTATTTT
CASSVLYRGTSGTDTQYF
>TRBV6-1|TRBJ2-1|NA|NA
TGTGCCAGCAGTGGAAAAACAGGGCTCCGTAGCTCCTACAATGAGCAGTTCTTC
CASSGKTGLRSSYNEQFF
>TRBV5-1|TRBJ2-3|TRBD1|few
TGCGCCAGCAGCACCGGACAGGGCCCAGATACGCAGTATTTT
CASSTGQGPDTQYF
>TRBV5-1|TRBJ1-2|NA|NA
TGCGCCAGCAGCTTTCGGTCAGAAGACTATGGCTACACCTTC
CASSFRSEDYGYTF
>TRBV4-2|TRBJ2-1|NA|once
TGTGCCAGCAGCCAAGAAGGAGGGGGGCCCCCGAACTACAATGAGCAGTTCTTC
CASSQEGGGPPNYNEQFF
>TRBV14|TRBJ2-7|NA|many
TGTGCCAGCAACCAGAGGGGCGAGCAGTACTTC
CASNQRGEQYF
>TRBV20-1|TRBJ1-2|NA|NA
TGCAGTGCTAGAAACAGGATTCGTGGCTACACCTTC
CSARNRIRGYTF
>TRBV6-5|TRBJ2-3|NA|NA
TGTGCCAGCAGTTACGGGCAGGGTTGGGGAGATACGCAGTATTTT
CASSYGQGWGDTQYF
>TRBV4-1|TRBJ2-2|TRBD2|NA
TGCGCCAGCAGCCAATCTGATTTTCTAGCGGGAGTATATACCGGGGAGCTGTTTTTT
CASSQSDFLAGVYTGELFF
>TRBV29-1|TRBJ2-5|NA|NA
TGCAGCGTGCGCGGGTCACTAGGAGAGACCCAGTACTTC
CSVRGSLGETQYF
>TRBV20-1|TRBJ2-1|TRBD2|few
TGCAGTGCTAGACCCATAGCGGGGGGTCCCTACAATGAGCAGTTCTTC
CSARPIAGGPYNEQFF
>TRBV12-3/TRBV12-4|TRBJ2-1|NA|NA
TGTGCCAGCAGTTTATATGGTCAGGGCAACCTATACAATGAGCAGTTCTTC
CASSLYGQGNLYNEQFF
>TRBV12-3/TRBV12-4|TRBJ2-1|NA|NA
TGTGCCAGCAGTTTCCGGATTTTGGGGCCTGCGAGAGCGTCAAATGAGCAGTTCTTC
CASSFRILGPARASNEQFF
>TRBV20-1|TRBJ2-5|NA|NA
TGCAGTGCTACCCGGGGCCAAGAGACCCAGTACTTC
CSATRGQETQYF
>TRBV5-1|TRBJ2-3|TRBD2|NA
TGCGCCAGCAGCTACCGGGACTACAGCACAGATACGCAGTATTTT
CASSYRDYSTDTQYF
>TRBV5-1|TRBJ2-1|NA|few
TGCGCCAGCAGCCAAGTGACAGGCCGGTCCTACAATGAGCAGTTCTTC
CASSQVTGRSYNEQFF
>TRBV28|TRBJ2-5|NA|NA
TGTGCCAGCAGCGAGCCGATGACCCAGTACTTC
CASSEPMTQYF
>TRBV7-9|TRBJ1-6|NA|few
TGTGCCAGCAGCACCCGGGAGGAAAATTCACCCCTCCACTTT
CASSTREENSPLHF
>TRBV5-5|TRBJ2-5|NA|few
TGTGCCAGCAGCCGGGGCAGTTCAAGGGAGACCCAGTACTTC
CASSRGSSRETQYF
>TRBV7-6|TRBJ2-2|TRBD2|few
TGTGCCAGCAGCTTAATTACTAGCGGCCCCGGGGAGCTGTTTTTT
CASSLITSGPGELFF
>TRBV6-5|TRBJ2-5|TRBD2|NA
TGTGCCAGCAGTTACTCAGTTGGCGGGGGGAGGGAGACCCAGTACTTC
CASSYSVGGGRETQYF
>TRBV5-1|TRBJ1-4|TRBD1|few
TGCGCCAGCAGCATGACAGGGGGCGGTGATGAAAAACTGTTTTTT
CASSMTGGGDEKLFF
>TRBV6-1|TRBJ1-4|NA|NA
TGTGCCAGCAGCCGTGATACACCCGAACTAGGGATTTTT
CASSRDTPELGIF